Listed here are 12 T cell receptor beta chains from one sample, sequenced in a study of long-term antiretroviral therapy in people with HIV. The run of the v3.0 immunoSEQ assay was at survey level. Clones were sequenced by immunoSEQ multiplex PCR, and TCRdb holds only the in-frame ones, with some missing. The table shows 35,000 to 50,000 clones, with 86% occurring only once. This sample comprised unsorted PBMCs, obtained 0.1 years before starting antiretroviral therapy. The receptors here all came from a woman aged 45-65 years with HIV.

This chain links TRBV5-1 with TRBJ2-1, with D perhaps being TRBD1 or TRBD2 (6 bases each). Germline V gene data show CDR1 as SGHRS and CDR2 as YFSETQ. The length of the CDR3 is 17 residues. The ends were cut back, 4 bases at V and 5 bases at J, with 22 bases in the middle. For the CDR3, the DNA is TGCGCCAGCAGCGAGGACCGGGGGCCGACATTAAACAATGAGCAGTTCTTC. Protein: CASSEDRGPTLNNEQFF.

Worth noting for this clone: Germline is not matched at one junction end, which may reflect a read error. V and J are TRBV6-5 and TRBJ2-5; D may be TRBD2 (7 bases). This CDR3 comprises 15 residues. Germline V gives CDR1 MNHEY, CDR2 SVGAGI. CDR3 nucleotides: TGTGCCAGCAGTTCGCGGGGGCCCCTCCAAGAGGCCCAGTACTTC. Its protein is CASSSRGPLQEAQYF.

The genes are TRBV27 and TRBJ1-2; no definite D call. Germline CDR1 and CDR2: MNHEY and SMNVEV (reference sequence). This CDR3 is 15 amino acids long. Trimming cost V 2 bases and J 5 bases, with 15 bases left between them. The chain's CDR3 is CASSLTDPKLYGYTF. The CDR3 nucleotides read TGTGCCAGCAGTTTAACAGACCCTAAGTTATATGGCTACACCTTC.

The chain carries TRBV9 and TRBJ1-2, with a tentative D call TRBD1 (5 bases). Trimming took off 7 bases at V and 3 bases at J, with 10 bases between the two ends. Looked up from germline, CDR1 is SGDLS and CDR2 is YYNGEE. The CDR3 extends over 12 amino acids. The CDR3 sequence: CASSGEDYGYTF. As DNA, the CDR3 is TGTGCCAGCTCGGGGGAGGACTATGGCTACACCTTC.

This clone is medium-sized in the sample. V usage is TRBV30 and J usage is TRBJ2-7; D ambiguous. V was shortened by 3 bases and J by 6 bases, with 12 bases between the two germline ends. This CDR3 is built from 12 residues. Germline values: CDR1 GTSNPN, CDR2 SVGIG (reference sequence). CDR3 sequence (DNA): TGTGCCTGGAGCGGCGAACGGGCCGAGCAGTACTTC. This gives the protein CAWSGERAEQYF.

The V call is TRBV6-5, the J call TRBJ1-1; 11 bases fit TRBD1. After removal of 6 bases from V and 6 bases from J, the junction contained 6 bases not matched to a gene. Germline loops: CDR1 MNHEY, CDR2 SVGAGI. The CDR3 is 14 amino acids. This CDR3 is CASRTPGQGAEAFF. DNA for the CDR3: TGTGCCAGCAGAACACCGGGACAGGGGGCTGAAGCTTTCTTT.

The chain links TRBV13 to TRBJ1-1, with D unclear. Trimming left V 5 bases short and J 1 base short, with 11 bases between. Germline CDR1 is PRHDT and CDR2 is FYEKMQ (reference sequence). The CDR3 loop spans 14 amino acids. The CDR3 nucleotides are TGTGCCAGCAGCCGCGCGGGTAGGAACACTGAAGCTTTCTTT. It yields the protein CASSRAGRNTEAFF.

The chain uses TRBV4-1 and TRBJ2-7; 13 nucleotides line up with TRBD2. V was pared by 4 bases and J by 5 bases, with 5 bases of the junction left unmatched. The CDR3 runs 15 residues. The germline V gene has CDR1 MGHRA and CDR2 YSYEKL. CDR3 DNA sequence: TGCGCCAGCAGCCTTGGACTAGCGGGGGTCCACGAGCAGTACTTC. It yields the protein CASSLGLAGVHEQYF.

This sequence joins TRBV4-2 and TRBJ1-6; no reliable D call. This CDR3 has 14 amino acids. Germline lookup yields CDR1 LGHNA and CDR2 YNFKEQ. V lost 2 bases and J lost 5, with 7 bases in between. CDR3 region: CASSQRTDNSPLHF. CDR3 DNA: TGTGCCAGCAGCCAACGCACCGATAATTCACCCCTCCACTTT.

This clone was seen just once. The chain carries TRBV18 and TRBJ1-5; possibly TRBD1 for D (5 bases). Trimming removed 6 bases from V and 8 bases from J, with 11 bases in between. The germline V gene encodes CDR1 KGHSH and CDR2 LQKENI. The CDR3 has 12 amino acids. The CDR3 reads CASSLGGEPQHF. CDR3 sequence (DNA): TGTGCCAGCTCGTTAGGAGGGGAGCCCCAGCATTTT.

The V call is TRBV18, the J call TRBJ1-3, with D unclear. Germline V gene data show CDR1 as KGHSH and CDR2 as LQKENI. V lost 4 bases and J lost 2, with 9 bases in between. This CDR3 is 14 amino acids long. The CDR3 protein is CASSRGSAGNTIYF. CDR3 bases: TGTGCCAGCTCACGCGGATCCGCTGGAAACACCATATATTTT.

The V and J genes are TRBV7-2 and TRBJ1-2, with TRBD1 matching over 12 bases. This CDR3 is built from 16 residues. Germline assignment: CDR1 SGHTA and CDR2 FQGNSA. The J segment lost 8 bases and the V segment lost 1 base, leaving 8 bases of the junction unmatched. Here the CDR3 reads CASSLGLGQGAGGYTF. In DNA form, the CDR3 reads TGTGCCAGCAGCTTAGGCCTGGGACAGGGGGCGGGCGGCTACACCTTC.